This TCR beta chain emerged from a study of PD-1 blockade in classical Hodgkin lymphoma. The germline V gene encodes CDR1 MDHEN and CDR2 SYDVKM. The CDR3 totals 15 residues. The germline V and J ends were trimmed by 5 bases and 4 bases, with 18 bases remaining between them. Sample time point: newly diagnosed, previously untreated cHL patient sample. The study compared against PBMCs from newly diagnosed, untreated classical Hodgkin lymphoma. Remarks on this clone: What it binds is unknown.

TCRdb's copy holds only in-frame clones and misses some; the assay was immunoSEQ multiplex PCR. The top ten hold less than 9% of the sample, which has about 17,000 clones, 80% to 95% seen once. Study results and caveats: Healthy donors reportedly exceeded newly diagnosed patients in baseline TCR diversity. Causes of the repertoire differences remain undefined, possibly disease activity or prior therapy.

The chain recombines TRBV28 with TRBJ2-7; a possible D gene is TRBD2 (6 bases). Sequencing was carried out using peripheral blood mononuclear cells (PBMCs). The TCR comes from a human donor with classical Hodgkin lymphoma. The CDR3 loop is CASSGPTLGGYEQYF. The CDR3 bases are TGTGCCAGCAGTGGGCCGACCTTGGGGGGATACGAGCAGTACTTC. Complete variable domain (other parts from reference TRBV28 and TRBJ2-7): DVKVTQSSRYLVKRTGEKVFLECVQDMDHENMFWYRQDPGLGLRLIYFSYDVKMKEKGDIPEGYSVSREKKERFSLILESASTNQTSMYLCASSGPTLGGYEQYFGPGTRLTVT.